This T cell receptor (beta chain) is drawn from a study of shared clonotypes between healthy human individuals. This table comes from immunoSEQ multiplex PCR, and its TCRdb copy is limited to in-frame clones, with some not included. The sample shows over 2 million clones, approximately 90% of them seen only once. The clonotype was recovered from a man between 18 and 35 years old in good health. Some clones in this sample may be carry-over from other donors' samples. Sequencing was carried out using naive CD4+ T cells from PBMCs. Subset noted: CD45RA+ positively selected.

The CDR3 DNA reads as TGTGCCAGCAGACCCTTGGATGGGGGCTACACCTTC. Encoded protein: CASRPLDGGYTF. V and J are TRBV28 and TRBJ1-2; D remains ambiguous. The CDR3 loop spans 12 amino acids. Germline V lookup: CDR1 MDHEN, CDR2 SYDVKM. The V end lost 6 bases, the J end lost 8 bases, and 13 bases lay between the germline ends.